The TCR beta chain under discussion was sequenced for a study of PD-1 blockade in mismatch repair-deficient tumors. This table comes from immunoSEQ multiplex PCR, and its TCRdb copy is limited to in-frame clones, with some not included. Of about 14,000 clones listed, around 83% were seen once; the top ten hold approximately 5%. To note about this clone: What it recognizes is unknown.

Time point specified: approximately 9-day in vitro stimulation with candidate neoantigen peptide 6. The clonotype originates from an adult with mismatch repair-deficient cancer. The sample was cells cultured in vitro, taken from a patient treated with pembrolizumab.

In DNA, the CDR3 is TGTGCCAGCAGCTCCTCAGCGGACAGCTATGGCTACACCTTC. This gives the protein CASSSSADSYGYTF. The gene calls are TRBV7-9 and TRBJ1-2, with a weak D call TRBD1 (6 bases). V lost 4 bases and J lost 4, with 13 bases in between. Germline-derived CDR1 and CDR2 are SEHNR and FQNEAQ (reference sequence). The CDR3 is 14 residues long.